This is a list of T cell receptor beta chains from one sample in a study of shared clonotypes between healthy human individuals. Assay used: immunoSEQ multiplex PCR; TCRdb lists only in-frame clones, some missing. Here the sample spans 600,000 to 750,000 clones, less than 95% being singletons. Sequenced material: memory CD8+ T cells from PBMCs. The receptors shown here come from a man in his late teens or twenties in good health. Some clones in this sample may be carry-over from other donors' samples. Both conserved end residues are part of each CDR3. The order of the fields is V gene, CDR3 protein.

TRBV19	CASSMLAGTYNEQFF
TRBV27	CASSLSLARVAYEQFF
TRBV19	CASSIKTYTEAFF
TRBV10-3	CAISQGATQYF
TRBV11-2	CASSSTSGRNNEQFF
TRBV4-1	CASSPGGLAGAISSYNEQFF
TRBV27	CASSFFIGNEQYF
TRBV9	CASSEPRTGEGYTF
TRBV27	CASSLIGGEQFF
TRBV7-2	CASSTRTGGSHEQYF